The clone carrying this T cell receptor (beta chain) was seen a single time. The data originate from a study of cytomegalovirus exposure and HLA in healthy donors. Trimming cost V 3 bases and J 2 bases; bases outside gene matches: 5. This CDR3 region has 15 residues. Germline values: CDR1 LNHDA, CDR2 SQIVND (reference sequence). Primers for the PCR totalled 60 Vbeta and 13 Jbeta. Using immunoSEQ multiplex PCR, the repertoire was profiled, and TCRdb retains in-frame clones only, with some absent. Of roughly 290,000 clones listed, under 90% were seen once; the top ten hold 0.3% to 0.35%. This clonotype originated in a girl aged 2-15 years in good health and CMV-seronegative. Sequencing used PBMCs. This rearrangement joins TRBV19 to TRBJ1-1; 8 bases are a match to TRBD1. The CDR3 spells CASSIRAGGNTEAFF. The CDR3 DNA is TGTGCCAGTAGTATTAGAGCAGGGGGCAACACTGAAGCTTTCTTT.